The sequence of this TCR beta chain was determined in a study of cytomegalovirus exposure and HLA in healthy donors. Study results and limitations: A list of about 180 TCR beta chains associated with cytomegalovirus was given.

CDR1 and CDR2 (germline): PRHDT, FYEKMQ (reference sequence). V was clipped by 5 bases and J by 8 bases; unmatched bases: 8. CDR3 length: 14 residues. A remark on this clone: What it binds is not known.

This table comes from immunoSEQ multiplex PCR, and its TCRdb copy is limited to in-frame clones, with some not included. The table shows roughly 180,000 clones, with approximately 86% occurring only once. The receptor was derived from a man aged 25 to 40 in good health and CMV-seropositive. The sequencing sample was made of PBMCs. The rearrangement uses TRBV13 and TRBJ1-4; TRBD1 aligns across 7 bases. CDR3 residues: CASSVDRVGEKLFF. CDR3 sequence (DNA): TGTGCCAGCAGCGTAGACAGGGTGGGAGAAAAACTGTTTTTT.